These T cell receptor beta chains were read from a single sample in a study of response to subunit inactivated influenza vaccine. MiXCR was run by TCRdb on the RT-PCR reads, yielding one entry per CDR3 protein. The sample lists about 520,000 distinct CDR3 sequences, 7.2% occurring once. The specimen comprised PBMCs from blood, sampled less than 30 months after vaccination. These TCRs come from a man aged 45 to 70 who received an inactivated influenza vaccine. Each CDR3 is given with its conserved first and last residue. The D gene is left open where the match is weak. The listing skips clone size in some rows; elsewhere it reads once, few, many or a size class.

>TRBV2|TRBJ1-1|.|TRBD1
TGTGCCAGCCGGGACAGGGGGCTTACTGAAGCTTTCTTT
CASRDRGLTEAFF
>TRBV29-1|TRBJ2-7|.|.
TGCAGCGTTGGGTACGGGGACGAGCAGTACTTC
CSVGYGDEQYF
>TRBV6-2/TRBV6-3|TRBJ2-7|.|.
TGTGCCAGCCTCAACGGGGTGGGCTACGAGCAGTACTTC
CASLNGVGYEQYF
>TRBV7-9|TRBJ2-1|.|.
TGTGCCAGCAGCTTACAGGGGGGGGCCTACAATGAGCAGTTCTTC
CASSLQGGAYNEQFF
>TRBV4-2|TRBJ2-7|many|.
TGTGCCAGCAGCCAAGATCAGTGGGAGACCTACGAGCAGTACTTC
CASSQDQWETYEQYF
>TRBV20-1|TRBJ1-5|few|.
TGCAGTGCTAAAGAAACGGGACACCTCAATCAGCCCCAGCATTTT
CSAKETGHLNQPQHF
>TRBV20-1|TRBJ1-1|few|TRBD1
TGCAGTGCTCGGACAGGGGGGCGGACTGAAGCTTTCTTT
CSARTGGRTEAFF
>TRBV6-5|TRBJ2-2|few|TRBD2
TGTGCCAGCAGTTTCGAGAGCGGGGGGTTCTCCGGGGAGCTGTTTTTT
CASSFESGGFSGELFF
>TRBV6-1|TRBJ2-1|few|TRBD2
TGTGCCAGCAGACTAGCGGTCTACAATGAGCAGTTCTTC
CASRLAVYNEQFF
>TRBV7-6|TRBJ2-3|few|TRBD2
TGTGCCAGCAGCTTAGCGATAGCGGGAGCGGGTGATACGCAGTATTTT
CASSLAIAGAGDTQYF
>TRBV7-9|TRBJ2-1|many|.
TGTGCCAGCAGCTTAGGTGGACATAACAATGAGCAGTTCTTC
CASSLGGHNNEQFF
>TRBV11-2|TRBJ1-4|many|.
TGTGCCAGCAGCTTGGGGTTTAAGAATGAAAAACTGTTTTTT
CASSLGFKNEKLFF
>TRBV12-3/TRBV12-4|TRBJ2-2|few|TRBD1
TGTGCCAGCAGCCATGGACCGGGACAGGGAAACACCGGGGAGCTGTTTTTT
CASSHGPGQGNTGELFF
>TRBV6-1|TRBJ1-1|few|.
TGTGCCAGCAGTGAAGCGCTTCGAGGGGAAGCTTTCTTT
CASSEALRGEAFF
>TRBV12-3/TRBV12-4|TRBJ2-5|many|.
TGTGCCAGCAGTTTAATCGCCCTCCAAGAGACCCAGTACTTC
CASSLIALQETQYF
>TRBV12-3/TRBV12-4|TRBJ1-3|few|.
TGTGCCAGCAGTTTCTGGACAGCAAGTAACACCATATATTTT
CASSFWTASNTIYF
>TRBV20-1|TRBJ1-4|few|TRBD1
TGCAGTGCTACTAAGACAGGGGTATTTGAAAAACTGTTTTTT
CSATKTGVFEKLFF
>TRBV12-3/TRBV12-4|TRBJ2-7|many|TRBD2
TGTGCCAGCTCTAGCGGGGGGGCTTACGAGCAGTACTTC
CASSSGGAYEQYF
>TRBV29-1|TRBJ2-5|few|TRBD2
TGCAGCGTTGGGGGTAGCGGGAGCGCAGAGACCCAGTACTTC
CSVGGSGSAETQYF
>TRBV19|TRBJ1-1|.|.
TGTGCCAGTAGTGTCAAGGACGGGATGCGGGCTTTCTTT
CASSVKDGMRAFF
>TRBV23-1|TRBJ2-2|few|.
TGCGCCAGCAGTCATGGACTCCAAAACACCGGGGAGCTGTTTTTT
CASSHGLQNTGELFF
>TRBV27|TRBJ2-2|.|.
TGTGCCAGCAGTTTATGGGCCCGGGGTACCGGGGAGCTGTTTTTT
CASSLWARGTGELFF
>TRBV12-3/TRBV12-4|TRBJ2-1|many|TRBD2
TGTGCCAGCGTTTCTAGCGGGAGGGCGGGAGAGCAGTTCTTC
CASVSSGRAGEQFF
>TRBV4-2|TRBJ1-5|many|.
TGTGCCAGCAGCCAAGAGCCGGACCAGCCCCAGCATTTT
CASSQEPDQPQHF
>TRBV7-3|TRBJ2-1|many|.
TGTGCCAGCAGGGGACCCCCGTTCTCGGAGCAGTTCTTC
CASRGPPFSEQFF
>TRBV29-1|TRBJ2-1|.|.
TGCAGCGTTTTCAACCCGAATAAGGGCAATGAGCAGTTCTTC
CSVFNPNKGNEQFF
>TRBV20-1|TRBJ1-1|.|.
TGCAGTGCTACTAGGGGGTTTAACACTGAAGCTTTCTTT
CSATRGFNTEAFF
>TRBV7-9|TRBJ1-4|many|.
TGTGCCAGCAGCGTATCTCCGCAGCAGAATGAAAAACTGTTTTTT
CASSVSPQQNEKLFF
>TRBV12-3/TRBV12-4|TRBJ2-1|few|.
TGTGCCTCCCTCAGTTCTGGGGTTTCTTACAATGAGCAGTTCTTC
CASLSSGVSYNEQFF
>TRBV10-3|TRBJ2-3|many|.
TGTGCCATCAGTGGGAGTTCTGGGACCACAGATACGCAGTATTTT
CAISGSSGTTDTQYF
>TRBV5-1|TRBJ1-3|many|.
TGCGCCAGCAGCCCGACACTCTCTGGAAACACCATATATTTT
CASSPTLSGNTIYF
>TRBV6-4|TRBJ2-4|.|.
TGTGCCAGCAGTGATTTGAGCACAGGAGTTTACCTCAGGAAAAACATTCAGTACTTC
CASSDLSTGVYLRKNIQYF
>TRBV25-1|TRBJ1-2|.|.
TGTGCCAGCAGTGAAGACGGTAGGGGTATTTATGGCTACACCTTC
CASSEDGRGIYGYTF
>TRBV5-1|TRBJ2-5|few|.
TGCGCCAGCAGCTTGCTGAGGGCCGGGGAGACCCAGTACTTC
CASSLLRAGETQYF
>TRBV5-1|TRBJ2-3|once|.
TGCGCCAGCAGCTTGGACAGACACACAGATACGCAGTATTTT
CASSLDRHTDTQYF
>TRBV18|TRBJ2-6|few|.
TGTGCCAGCTCCCCGGGGCTGGTTGGGGCCAACGTCCTGACTTTC
CASSPGLVGANVLTF
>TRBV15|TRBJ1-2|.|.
TGTGCCACCTCCGGAGGTGCGGGCTATGGCTACACCTTC
CATSGGAGYGYTF
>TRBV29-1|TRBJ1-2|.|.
TGCAGCGGGACTCAGGGGCTTAACTATGGCTACACCTTC
CSGTQGLNYGYTF
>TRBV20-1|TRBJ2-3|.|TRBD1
TGCAGTGCCGAGACAGGGAATGCGGTAGATACGCAGTATTTT
CSAETGNAVDTQYF
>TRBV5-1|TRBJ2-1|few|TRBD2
TGCGCCAGCAGCGGGTGGGGAGCGGGGACTGAGCAGTTCTTC
CASSGWGAGTEQFF
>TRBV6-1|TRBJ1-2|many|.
TGTGCCAGCAGTCCATACGACAAGAACTATGGCTACACCTTC
CASSPYDKNYGYTF
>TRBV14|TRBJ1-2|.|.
TGTGCCAGCAGCCAGGGGCGGTCTTTTTATGGCTACACCTTC
CASSQGRSFYGYTF
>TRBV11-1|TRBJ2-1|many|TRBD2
TGTGCCAGCAGTTCCACGGGAGGGACTAGCGGGATCTTCAATGAGCAGTTCTTC
CASSSTGGTSGIFNEQFF
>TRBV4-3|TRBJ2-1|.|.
TGCGCCAGCAGCCAAGCGTCCGCGCGGATAGAGCAGTTCTTC
CASSQASARIEQFF
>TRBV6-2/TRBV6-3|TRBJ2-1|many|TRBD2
TGTGCCAGCAGTTACGCCCTAGCGGGGCGAAACAATGAGCAGTTCTTC
CASSYALAGRNNEQFF
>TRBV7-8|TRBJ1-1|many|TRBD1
TGTGCCAGCAGCTTATGGGAGACAGGGGTTTACACTGAAGCTTTCTTT
CASSLWETGVYTEAFF
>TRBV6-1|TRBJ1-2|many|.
TGTGCCAGCAGCGAGGAGGGGCGGGGGTACTATGGCTACACCTTC
CASSEEGRGYYGYTF
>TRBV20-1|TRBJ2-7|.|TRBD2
TGCAGTGCTAGAGCCAGCGGGAGGGCCCACGAGCAGTACTTC
CSARASGRAHEQYF
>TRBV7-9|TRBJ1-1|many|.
TGTGCCAGCAGCTTAGTGACGGCCTATTCGAACACTGAAGCTTTCTTT
CASSLVTAYSNTEAFF
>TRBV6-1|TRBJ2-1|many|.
TGTGCCATCGGTGGCGGGGGCCCCTACAATGAGCAGTTCTTC
CAIGGGGPYNEQFF
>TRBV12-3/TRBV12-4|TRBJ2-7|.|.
TGTGCCAGCCGACGGACTGGTTCTAGCGCGAGCTCCTACGAGCAGTACTTC
CASRRTGSSASSYEQYF
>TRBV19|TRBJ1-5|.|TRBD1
TGTGCCAGTGGAACAGGGGCTCAGCCCCAGCATTTT
CASGTGAQPQHF
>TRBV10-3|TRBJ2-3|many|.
TGTGCCATCAAGGGATCTTCCACAGATACGCAGTATTTT
CAIKGSSTDTQYF
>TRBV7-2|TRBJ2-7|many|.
TGTGCCAGCAGCCTCCAGGGGTACTCCTACGAGCAGTACTTC
CASSLQGYSYEQYF
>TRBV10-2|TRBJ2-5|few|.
TGCGCCAGCAGTGGATTGCTTGGGTCGGCCGAAGAGACCCAGTACTTC
CASSGLLGSAEETQYF
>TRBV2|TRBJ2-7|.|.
TGTGCCAGCAGAAAACAGGGCACTAGGGACGAGCAGTACTTC
CASRKQGTRDEQYF
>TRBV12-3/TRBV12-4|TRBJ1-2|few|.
TGTGCCAGCAGTTTAGACCACAGGAGGGGGAATGACTACACCTTC
CASSLDHRRGNDYTF